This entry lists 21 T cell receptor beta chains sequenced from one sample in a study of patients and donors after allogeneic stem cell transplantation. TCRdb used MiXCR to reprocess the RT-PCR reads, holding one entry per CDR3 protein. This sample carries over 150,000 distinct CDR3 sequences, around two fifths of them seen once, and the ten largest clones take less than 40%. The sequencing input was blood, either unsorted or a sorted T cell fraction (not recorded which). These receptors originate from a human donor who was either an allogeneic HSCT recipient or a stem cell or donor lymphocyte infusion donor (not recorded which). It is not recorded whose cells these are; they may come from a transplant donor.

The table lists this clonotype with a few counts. The CDR3 loop reads CASSSPGWAQDYGYTF. The DNA of the CDR3 is TGTGCCAGCAGCTCACCCGGGTGGGCCCAGGACTATGGCTACACCTTC. This chain uses TRBV5-6 with TRBJ1-2, with no clear D. V lost 3 bases and J lost 3, with 18 bases in between. Germline V gene data show CDR1 as SGHDT and CDR2 as YYEEEE. The CDR3 is 16 residues long.

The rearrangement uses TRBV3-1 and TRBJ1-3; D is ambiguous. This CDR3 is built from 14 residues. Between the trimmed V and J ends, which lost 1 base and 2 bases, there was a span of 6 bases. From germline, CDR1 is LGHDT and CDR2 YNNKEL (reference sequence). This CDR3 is CASSQGLPGNTIYF. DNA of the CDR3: TGTGCCAGCAGCCAAGGGCTGCCTGGAAACACCATATATTTT.

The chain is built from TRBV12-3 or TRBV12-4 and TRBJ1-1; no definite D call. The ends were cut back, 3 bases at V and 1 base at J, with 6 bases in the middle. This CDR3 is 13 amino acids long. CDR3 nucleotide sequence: TGTGCCAGCAGTTTCATCCCGAACACTGAAGCTTTCTTT. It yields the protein CASSFIPNTEAFF.

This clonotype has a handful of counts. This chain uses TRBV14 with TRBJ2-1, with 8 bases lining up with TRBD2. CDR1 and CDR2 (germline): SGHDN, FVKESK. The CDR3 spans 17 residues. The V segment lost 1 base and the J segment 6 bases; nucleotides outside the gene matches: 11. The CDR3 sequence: CASSQVPLREGGNEQFF. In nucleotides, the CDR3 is TGTGCCAGCAGCCAAGTTCCCCTACGGGAGGGGGGCAATGAGCAGTTCTTC.

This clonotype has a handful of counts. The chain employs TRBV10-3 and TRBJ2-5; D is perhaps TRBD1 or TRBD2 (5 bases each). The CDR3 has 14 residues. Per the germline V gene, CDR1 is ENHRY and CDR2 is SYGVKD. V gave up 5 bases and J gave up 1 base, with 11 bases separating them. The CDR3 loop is CAISSLGAQETQYF. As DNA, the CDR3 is TGTGCCATCAGTTCCCTCGGGGCCCAAGAGACCCAGTACTTC.

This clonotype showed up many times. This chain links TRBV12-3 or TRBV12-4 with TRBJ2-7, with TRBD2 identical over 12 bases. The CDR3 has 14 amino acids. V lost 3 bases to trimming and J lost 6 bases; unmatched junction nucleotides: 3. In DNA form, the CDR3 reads TGTGCCAGCAGTTTGGTACTAGCGGGGGGCGAGCAGTACTTC. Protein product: CASSLVLAGGEQYF.

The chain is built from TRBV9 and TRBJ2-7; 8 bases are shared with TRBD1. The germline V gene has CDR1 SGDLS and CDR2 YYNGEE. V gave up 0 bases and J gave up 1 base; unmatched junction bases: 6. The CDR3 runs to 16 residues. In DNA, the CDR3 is TGTGCCAGCAGCGTAGGACCCCGGGACAGGTCCTACGAGCAGTACTTC. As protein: CASSVGPRDRSYEQYF.

For the CDR3, the DNA is TGTGCCAGCAGCTTAGTTTCTCCTGAAGCTTTCTTT. Protein product: CASSLVSPEAFF. The chain is built from TRBV13 and TRBJ1-1; D unclear. V lost 1 base and J 6 bases, leaving 6 bases between the germline ends. This CDR3 region has 12 residues. Germline V gene data show CDR1 as PRHDT and CDR2 as FYEKMQ (reference sequence).

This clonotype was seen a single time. The CDR3 nucleotides are TGTGCCAGCAGTTACAGGGGTGCGGCTAACTATGGCTACACCTTC. This encodes CASSYRGAANYGYTF. The rearrangement joins TRBV6-5 to TRBJ1-2; D might be TRBD1 (5 bases). The CDR3 covers 15 residues. Germline V gene sequence: CDR1 MNHEY, CDR2 SVGAGI. The V and J ends lost 2 bases and 0 bases respectively, with 10 bases between them.

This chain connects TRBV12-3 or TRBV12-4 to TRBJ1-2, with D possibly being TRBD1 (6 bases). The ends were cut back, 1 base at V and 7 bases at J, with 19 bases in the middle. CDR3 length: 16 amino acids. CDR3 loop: CASSLEGRGLGGGYTF. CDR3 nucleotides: TGTGCCAGCAGTTTAGAGGGCAGGGGACTCGGGGGTGGCTACACCTTC.

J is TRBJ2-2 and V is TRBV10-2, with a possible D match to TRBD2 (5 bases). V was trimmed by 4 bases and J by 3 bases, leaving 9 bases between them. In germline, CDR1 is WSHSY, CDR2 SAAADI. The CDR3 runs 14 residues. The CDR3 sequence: CASSVSGDTGELFF. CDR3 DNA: TGCGCCAGCAGTGTCAGCGGAGACACCGGGGAGCTGTTTTTT.

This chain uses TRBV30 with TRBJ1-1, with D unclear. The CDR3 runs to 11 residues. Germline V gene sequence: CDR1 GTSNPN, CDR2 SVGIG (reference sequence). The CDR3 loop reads CSLEGYTEAFF. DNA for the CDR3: TGTTCGCTTGAGGGATACACTGAAGCTTTCTTT.

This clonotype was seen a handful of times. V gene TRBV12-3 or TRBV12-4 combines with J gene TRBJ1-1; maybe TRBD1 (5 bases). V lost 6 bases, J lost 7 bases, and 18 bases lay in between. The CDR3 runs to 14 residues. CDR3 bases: TGTGCCAGCAGCCCCCCTGGGGCCTCGGGTGAAGCTTTCTTT. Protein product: CASSPPGASGEAFF.

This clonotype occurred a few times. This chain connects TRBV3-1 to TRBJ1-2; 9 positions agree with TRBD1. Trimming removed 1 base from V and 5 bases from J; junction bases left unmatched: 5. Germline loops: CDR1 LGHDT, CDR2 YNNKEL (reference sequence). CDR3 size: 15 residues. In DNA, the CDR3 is TGTGCCAGCAGCCAAGGAGGACAGGGGTTATATGGCTACACCTTC. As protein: CASSQGGQGLYGYTF.

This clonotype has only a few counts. CDR3 coding DNA: TGTGCCAGCAGCACCACAGGGGGATACTATGGCTACACCTTC. Its protein product is CASSTTGGYYGYTF. J is TRBJ1-2 and V is TRBV7-9; 8 positions agree with TRBD1. Germline V lookup: CDR1 SEHNR, CDR2 FQNEAQ (reference sequence). With 5 bases clipped from V and 3 bases from J, the junction kept 5 bases outside the gene matches. The CDR3 has 14 amino acids.

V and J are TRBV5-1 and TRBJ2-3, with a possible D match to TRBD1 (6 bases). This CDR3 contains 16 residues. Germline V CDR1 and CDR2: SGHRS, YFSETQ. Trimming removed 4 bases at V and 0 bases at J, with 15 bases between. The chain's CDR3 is CASSTRTDSSTDTQYF. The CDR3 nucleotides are TGCGCCAGCAGCACGCGGACGGACAGCAGCACAGATACGCAGTATTTT. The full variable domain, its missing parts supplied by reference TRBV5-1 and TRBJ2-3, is KAGVTQTPRYLIKTRGQQVTLSCSPISGHRSVSWYQQTPGQGLQFLFEYFSETQRNKGNFPGRFSGRQFSNSRSEMNVSTLELGDSALYLCASSTRTDSSTDTQYFGPGTRLTVL.

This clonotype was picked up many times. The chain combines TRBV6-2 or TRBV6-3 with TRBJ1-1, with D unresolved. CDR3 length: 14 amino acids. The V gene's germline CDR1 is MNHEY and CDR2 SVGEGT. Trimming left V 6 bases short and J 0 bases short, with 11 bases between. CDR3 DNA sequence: TGTGCCAGCAGAAGTCTCACTCTGAACACTGAAGCTTTCTTT. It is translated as CASRSLTLNTEAFF.

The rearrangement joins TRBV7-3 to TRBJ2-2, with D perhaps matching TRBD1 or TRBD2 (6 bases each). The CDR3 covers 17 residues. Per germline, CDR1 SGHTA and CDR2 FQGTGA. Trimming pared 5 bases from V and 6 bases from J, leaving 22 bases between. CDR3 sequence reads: CASSPRFGGSSPGELFF. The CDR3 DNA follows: TGTGCCAGCAGCCCCAGATTCGGGGGCTCCTCCCCCGGGGAGCTGTTTTTT.

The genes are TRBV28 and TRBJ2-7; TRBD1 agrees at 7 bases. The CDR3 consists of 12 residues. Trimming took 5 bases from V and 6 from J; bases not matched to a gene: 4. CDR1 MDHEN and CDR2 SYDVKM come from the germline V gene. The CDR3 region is CASSPTGVEQYF. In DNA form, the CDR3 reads TGTGCCAGCAGTCCTACAGGGGTCGAGCAGTACTTC.

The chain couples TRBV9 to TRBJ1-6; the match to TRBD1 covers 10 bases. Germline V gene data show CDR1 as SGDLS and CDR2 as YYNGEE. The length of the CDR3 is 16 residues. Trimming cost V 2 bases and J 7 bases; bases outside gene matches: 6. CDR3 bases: TGTGCCAGCAGCGTGGGGGACAGGGGCCTCAATTCACCCCTCCACTTT. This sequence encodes CASSVGDRGLNSPLHF.

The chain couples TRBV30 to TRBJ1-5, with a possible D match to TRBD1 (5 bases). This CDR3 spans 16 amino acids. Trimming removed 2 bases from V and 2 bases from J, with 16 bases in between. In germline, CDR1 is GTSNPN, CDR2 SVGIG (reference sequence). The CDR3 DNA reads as TGTGCCTGGAGTCCCACACTGGGGGTTCGCAATCAGCCCCAGCATTTT. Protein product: CAWSPTLGVRNQPQHF.